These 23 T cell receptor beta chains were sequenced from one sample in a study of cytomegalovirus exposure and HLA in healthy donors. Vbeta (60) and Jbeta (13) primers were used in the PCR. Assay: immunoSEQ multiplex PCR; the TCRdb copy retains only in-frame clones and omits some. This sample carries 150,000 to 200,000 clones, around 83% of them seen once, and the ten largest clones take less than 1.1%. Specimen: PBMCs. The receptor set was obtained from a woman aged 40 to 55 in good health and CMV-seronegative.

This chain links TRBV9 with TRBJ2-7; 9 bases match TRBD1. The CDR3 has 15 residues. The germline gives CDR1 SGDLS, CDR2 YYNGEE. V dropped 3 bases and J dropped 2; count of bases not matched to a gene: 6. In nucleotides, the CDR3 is TGTGCCAGCAGCGGCGGGACAGGGTCAACCTACGAGCAGTACTTC. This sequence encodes CASSGGTGSTYEQYF.

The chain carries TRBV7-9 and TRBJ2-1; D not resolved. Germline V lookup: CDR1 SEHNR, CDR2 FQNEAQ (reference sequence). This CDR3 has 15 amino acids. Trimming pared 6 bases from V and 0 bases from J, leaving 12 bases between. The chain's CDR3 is CASRQTQSSYNEQFF. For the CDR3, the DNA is TGTGCCAGCAGGCAAACACAGAGCTCCTACAATGAGCAGTTCTTC.

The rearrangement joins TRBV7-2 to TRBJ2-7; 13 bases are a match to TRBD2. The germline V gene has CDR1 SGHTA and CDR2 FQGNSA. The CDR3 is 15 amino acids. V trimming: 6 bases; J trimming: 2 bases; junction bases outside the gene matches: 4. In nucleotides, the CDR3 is TGTGCCAGCAGAGAGGGACTAGCGGGGCCCTACGAGCAGTACGTC. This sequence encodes CASREGLAGPYEQYV.

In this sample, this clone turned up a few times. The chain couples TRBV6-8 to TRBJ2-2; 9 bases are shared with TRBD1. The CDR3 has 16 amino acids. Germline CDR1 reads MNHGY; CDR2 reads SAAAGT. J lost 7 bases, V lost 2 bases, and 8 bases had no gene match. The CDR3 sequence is CASSYRRQGDHGELFF. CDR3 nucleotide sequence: TGTGCCAGCAGTTACAGGAGACAGGGGGATCACGGGGAGCTGTTTTTT.

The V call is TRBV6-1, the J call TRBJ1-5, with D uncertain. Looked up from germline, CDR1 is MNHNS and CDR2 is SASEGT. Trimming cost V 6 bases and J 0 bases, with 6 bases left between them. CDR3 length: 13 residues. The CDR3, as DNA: TGTGCCAGCAGCGCCTATAGCAATCAGCCCCAGCATTTT. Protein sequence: CASSAYSNQPQHF.

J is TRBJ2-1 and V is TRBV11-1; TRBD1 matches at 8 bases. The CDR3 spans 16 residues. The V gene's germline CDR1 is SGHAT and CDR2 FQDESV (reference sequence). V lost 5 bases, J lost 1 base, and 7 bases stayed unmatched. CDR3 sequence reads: CASSGRRDRSYNEQFF. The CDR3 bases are TGTGCCAGCAGCGGAAGGCGGGACAGGTCCTACAATGAGCAGTTCTTC.

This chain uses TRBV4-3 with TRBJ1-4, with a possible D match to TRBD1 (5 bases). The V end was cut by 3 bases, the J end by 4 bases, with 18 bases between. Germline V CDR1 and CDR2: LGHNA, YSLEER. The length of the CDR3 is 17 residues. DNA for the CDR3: TGCGCCAGCAGCCAGAACCTTGCGGGACGGGGTAATGAAAAACTGTTTTTT. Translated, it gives CASSQNLAGRGNEKLFF.

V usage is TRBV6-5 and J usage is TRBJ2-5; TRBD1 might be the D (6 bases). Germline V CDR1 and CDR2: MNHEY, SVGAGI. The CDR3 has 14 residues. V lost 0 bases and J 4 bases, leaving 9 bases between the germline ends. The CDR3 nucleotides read TGTGCCAGCAGTTACTCGAAGGGGGTAGAGACCCAGTACTTC. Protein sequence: CASSYSKGVETQYF.

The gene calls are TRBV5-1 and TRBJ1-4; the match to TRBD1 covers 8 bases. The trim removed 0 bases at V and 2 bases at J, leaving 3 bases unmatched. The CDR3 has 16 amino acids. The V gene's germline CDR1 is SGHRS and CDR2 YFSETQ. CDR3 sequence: CASSLGQGTTNEKLFF. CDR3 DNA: TGCGCCAGCAGCTTGGGACAGGGGACCACTAATGAAAAACTGTTTTTT.

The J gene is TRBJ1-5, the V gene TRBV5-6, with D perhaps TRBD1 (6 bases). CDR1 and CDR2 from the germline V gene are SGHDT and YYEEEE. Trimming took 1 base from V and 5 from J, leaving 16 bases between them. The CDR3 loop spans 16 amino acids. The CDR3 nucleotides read TGTGCCAGCAGCTTGCAACTGGGGGCATGGGATCAGCCCCAGCATTTT. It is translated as CASSLQLGAWDQPQHF.

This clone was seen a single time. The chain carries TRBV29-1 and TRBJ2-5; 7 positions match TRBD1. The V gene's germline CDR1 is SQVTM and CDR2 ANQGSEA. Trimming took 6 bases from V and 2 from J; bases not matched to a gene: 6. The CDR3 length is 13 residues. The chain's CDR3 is CSVGTVQQETQYF. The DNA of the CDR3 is TGCAGCGTCGGGACAGTTCAGCAAGAGACCCAGTACTTC.

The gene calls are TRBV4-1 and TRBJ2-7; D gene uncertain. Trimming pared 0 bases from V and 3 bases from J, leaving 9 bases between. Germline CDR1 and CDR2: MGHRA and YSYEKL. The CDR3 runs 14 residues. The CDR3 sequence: CASSQDNPSYEQYF. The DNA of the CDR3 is TGCGCCAGCAGCCAAGATAACCCCAGCTACGAGCAGTACTTC.

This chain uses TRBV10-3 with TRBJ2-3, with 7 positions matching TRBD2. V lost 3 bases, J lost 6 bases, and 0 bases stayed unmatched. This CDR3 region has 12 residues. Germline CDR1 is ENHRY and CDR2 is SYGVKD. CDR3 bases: TGTGCCATCAGTGAACTAGCGGATACGCAGTATTTT. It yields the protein CAISELADTQYF.

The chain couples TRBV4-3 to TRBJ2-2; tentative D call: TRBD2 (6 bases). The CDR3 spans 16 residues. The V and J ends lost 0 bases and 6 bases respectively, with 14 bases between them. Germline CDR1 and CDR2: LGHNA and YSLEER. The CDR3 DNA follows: TGCGCCAGCAGCCAAGAAGTACGGCTAGCGTCCGGGGAGCTGTTTTTT. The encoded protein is CASSQEVRLASGELFF.

The CDR3 DNA follows: TGTGCCAGCAGCCACAGACCGAGCTCCTACGAGCAGTACGTC. This translates into CASSHRPSSYEQYV. The chain is built from TRBV6-1 and TRBJ2-7; no definite D call. The CDR3 has 14 amino acids. The V and J ends lost 6 bases and 0 bases respectively, with 12 bases between them. Germline assignment: CDR1 MNHNS and CDR2 SASEGT.

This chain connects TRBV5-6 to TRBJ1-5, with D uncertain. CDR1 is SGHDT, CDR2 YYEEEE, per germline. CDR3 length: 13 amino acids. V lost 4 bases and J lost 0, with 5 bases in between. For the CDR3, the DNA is TGTGCCAGCAGCCAGTATAGCAATCAGCCCCAGCATTTT. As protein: CASSQYSNQPQHF.

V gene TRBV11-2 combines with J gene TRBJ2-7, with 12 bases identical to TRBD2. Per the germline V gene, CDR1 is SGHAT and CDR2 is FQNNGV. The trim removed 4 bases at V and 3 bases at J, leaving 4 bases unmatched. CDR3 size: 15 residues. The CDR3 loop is CASSSGLAGLYEQYF. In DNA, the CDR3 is TGTGCCAGCAGCTCCGGACTAGCGGGACTCTACGAGCAGTACTTC. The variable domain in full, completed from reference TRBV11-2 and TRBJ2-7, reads EAGVAQSPRYKIIEKRQSVAFWCNPISGHATLYWYQQILGQGPKLLIQFQNNGVVDDSQLPKDRFSAERLKGVDSTLKIQPAKLEDSAVYLCASSSGLAGLYEQYFGPGTRLTVT.

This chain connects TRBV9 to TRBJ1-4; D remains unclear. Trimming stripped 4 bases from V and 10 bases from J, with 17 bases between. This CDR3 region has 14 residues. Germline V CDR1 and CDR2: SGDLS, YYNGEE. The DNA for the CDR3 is TGTGCCAGCAGCCCCGACGGAGGACGAGGAAAACTGTTTTTT. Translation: CASSPDGGRGKLFF. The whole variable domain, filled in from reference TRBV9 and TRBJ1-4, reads DSGVTQTPKHLITATGQRVTLRCSPRSGDLSVYWYQQSLDQGLQFLIQYYNGEERAKGNILERFSAQQFPDLHSELNLSSLELGDSALYFCASSPDGGRGKLFFGSGTQLSVL.

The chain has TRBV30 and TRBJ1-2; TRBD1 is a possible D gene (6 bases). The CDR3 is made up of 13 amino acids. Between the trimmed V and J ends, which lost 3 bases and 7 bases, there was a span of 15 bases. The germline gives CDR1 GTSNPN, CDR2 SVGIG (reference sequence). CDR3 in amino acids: CAWRPRQASGYTF. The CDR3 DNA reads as TGTGCCTGGAGGCCAAGACAGGCTTCTGGCTACACCTTC.

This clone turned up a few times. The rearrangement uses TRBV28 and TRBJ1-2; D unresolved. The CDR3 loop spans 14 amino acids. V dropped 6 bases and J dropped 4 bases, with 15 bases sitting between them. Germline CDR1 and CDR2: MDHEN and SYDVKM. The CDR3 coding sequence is TGTGCCAGCAGCCCTTATTTAGACTCCTATGGCTACACCTTC. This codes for CASSPYLDSYGYTF.

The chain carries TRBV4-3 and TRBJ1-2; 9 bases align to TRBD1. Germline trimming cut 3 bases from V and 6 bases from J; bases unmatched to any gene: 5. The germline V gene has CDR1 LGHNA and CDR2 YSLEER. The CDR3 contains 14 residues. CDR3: CASSQTGTGNGYTF. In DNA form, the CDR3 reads TGCGCCAGCAGCCAGACCGGGACAGGGAATGGCTACACCTTC.

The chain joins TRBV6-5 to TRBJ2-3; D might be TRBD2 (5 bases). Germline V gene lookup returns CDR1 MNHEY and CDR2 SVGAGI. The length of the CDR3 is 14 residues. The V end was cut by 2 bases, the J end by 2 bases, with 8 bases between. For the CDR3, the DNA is TGTGCCAGCAGTTACGGGAGTAACACAGATACGCAGTATTTT. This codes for CASSYGSNTDTQYF.

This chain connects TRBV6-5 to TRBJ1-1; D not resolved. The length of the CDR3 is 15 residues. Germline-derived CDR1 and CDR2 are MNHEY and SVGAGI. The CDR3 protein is CAAIRVPQGNTEAFF. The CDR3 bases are TGTGCAGCCATCCGGGTCCCCCAAGGGAACACTGAAGCTTTCTTT.